These 17 T cell receptor beta chains were sequenced from one sample in a study of ipilimumab plus nivolumab after autologous stem cell transplantation. This table comes from immunoSEQ multiplex PCR, and its TCRdb copy is limited to in-frame clones, with some not included. The data contain 15,000 to 20,000 clones, roughly four fifths of them seen just once; the ten biggest clones take up 23%. Sequencing was performed on PBMCs, taken in a trial of ipilimumab plus nivolumab as post-transplant consolidation. The receptors come from a male donor with diffuse large B-cell lymphoma.

The chain couples TRBV30 to TRBJ1-2; 9 positions match TRBD1. V lost 0 bases, J lost 6 bases, and 8 bases stayed unmatched. The CDR3 has 15 amino acids. Germline V CDR1 and CDR2: GTSNPN, SVGIG (reference sequence). Written as DNA, the CDR3 is TGTGCCTGGAGTGTACGGGACAGGGTTTTGAATGGCTACACCTTC. Protein: CAWSVRDRVLNGYTF.

This sequence joins TRBV5-4 and TRBJ2-7; D could derive from TRBD1 or TRBD2 (5 bases each). CDR3 length: 15 amino acids. Trimming removed 3 bases at V and 0 bases at J, with 13 bases between. CDR1 and CDR2 from the germline V gene are SGHNT and YYREEE (reference sequence). The CDR3 DNA follows: TGTGCCAGCAGCTCGGGACGGACATACTCCTACGAGCAGTACTTC. Residues: CASSSGRTYSYEQYF.

CDR3 protein: CAWSKQGAWKETQYF. The DNA for the CDR3 is TGTGCCTGGAGTAAACAGGGGGCCTGGAAAGAGACCCAGTACTTC. The chain combines TRBV30 with TRBJ2-5; TRBD1 agrees at 9 bases. CDR3 length equals 15 residues. Germline assignment: CDR1 GTSNPN and CDR2 SVGIG (reference sequence). After removal of 2 bases from V and 3 bases from J, the junction contained 7 bases not matched to a gene.

In DNA form, the CDR3 reads TGTGCCAGCAGTTACTCGACCGGGGAGCTGTTTTTT. Protein product: CASSYSTGELFF. The rearrangement links TRBV6-5 to TRBJ2-2; D is uncertain. Germline V gives CDR1 MNHEY, CDR2 SVGAGI. Trimming shortened V by 0 bases and J by 5 bases, and 1 base separated the two germline ends. CDR3 size: 12 residues.

The J gene is TRBJ2-5, the V gene TRBV6-6; the D gene could be TRBD1 or TRBD2 (5 bases each). Germline CDR1 MNHNY, CDR2 SVGAGI (reference sequence). The germline V and J ends were trimmed by 2 bases and 1 base, with 11 bases remaining between them. The CDR3 spans 15 residues. The CDR3 DNA follows: TGTGCCAGCAGTTACCCCACCGGGGCCCAAGAGACCCAGTACTTC. Protein product: CASSYPTGAQETQYF.

This clone came up a few times. V and J are TRBV30 and TRBJ1-6; D gene unclear. The CDR3 has 12 residues. CDR1 is GTSNPN, CDR2 SVGIG, per germline (reference sequence). The V and J ends lost 5 bases and 10 bases respectively, with 12 bases between them. CDR3 sequence reads: CAWGHRLSPLHF. Here the CDR3 DNA reads TGTGCCTGGGGCCACCGGCTCTCACCCCTCCACTTT.

The chain links TRBV2 to TRBJ1-3, with D perhaps matching TRBD1 (6 bases). Per germline, CDR1 SNHLY and CDR2 FYNNEI. The CDR3 runs 13 residues. V lost 6 bases and J 4 bases, leaving 10 bases between the germline ends. The CDR3 here is CASSLTGGNTIYF. Here the CDR3 DNA reads TGTGCCAGCAGCCTAACAGGGGGAAACACCATATATTTT.

The genes are TRBV4-1 and TRBJ2-7; tentative D call: TRBD1 (5 bases). The V and J ends lost 0 bases and 2 bases respectively, with 14 bases between them. CDR3 length: 16 residues. The germline gives CDR1 MGHRA, CDR2 YSYEKL. The CDR3 sequence: CASSQDGQGFTYEQYF. In nucleotides, the CDR3 is TGCGCCAGCAGCCAAGACGGTCAGGGATTTACCTACGAGCAGTACTTC.

The chain couples TRBV5-6 to TRBJ2-7; D might be TRBD1 (6 bases). Germline V CDR1 and CDR2: SGHDT, YYEEEE. The V end lost 2 bases, the J end lost 4 bases, and 16 bases lay between the germline ends. The CDR3 length is 15 residues. Here the CDR3 reads CASSLGQTTFYEQYF. The CDR3 nucleotides read TGTGCCAGCAGCTTAGGACAGACGACCTTTTACGAGCAGTACTTC. The full variable domain, completed using reference TRBV5-6 and TRBJ2-7, is DAGVTQSPTHLIKTRGQQVTLRCSPKSGHDTVSWYQQALGQGPQFIFQYYEEEERQRGNFPDRFSGHQFPNYSSELNVNALLLGDSALYLCASSLGQTTFYEQYFGPGTRLTVT.

This chain uses TRBV28 with TRBJ1-2; no clear D. From germline, CDR1 is MDHEN and CDR2 SYDVKM. The CDR3 runs to 15 residues. Trimming took 3 bases from V and 7 from J, leaving 18 bases between them. DNA of the CDR3: TGTGCCAGCAGTTTTTCTGGGAGAGTGGTTAGTGGCTACACCTTC. This translates into CASSFSGRVVSGYTF.

The rearrangement joins TRBV6-6 to TRBJ2-1, with 9 bases identical to TRBD1. The CDR3 is made up of 14 amino acids. Trimming took 5 bases from V and 5 from J; bases not matched to a gene: 4. Germline values: CDR1 MNHNY, CDR2 SVGAGI (reference sequence). The CDR3 loop reads CASSTGTGHNEQFF. The CDR3 nucleotides read TGTGCCAGCAGTACCGGGACAGGGCACAATGAGCAGTTCTTC.

V and J are TRBV30 and TRBJ1-2, with a tentative D call TRBD1 (5 bases). The CDR3 is made up of 12 amino acids. V was clipped by 1 base and J by 4 bases, with 7 bases between them. The germline CDR1 and CDR2 sequences are GTSNPN and SVGIG (reference sequence). The CDR3 here is CAWSAGTYGYTF. The CDR3 DNA reads TGTGCCTGGAGTGCAGGGACCTATGGCTACACCTTC.

In its sample, this clone is medium-sized. The rearrangement links TRBV7-9 to TRBJ1-1; D may be TRBD1 (5 bases). The CDR3 has 15 residues. V was trimmed by 5 bases and J by 4 bases, leaving 17 bases between them. The germline V gene encodes CDR1 SEHNR and CDR2 FQNEAQ (reference sequence). CDR3 sequence reads: CASSPLVGVGTEAFF. CDR3 coding DNA: TGTGCCAGCAGCCCCTTGGTAGGGGTGGGCACTGAAGCTTTCTTT.

This sequence joins TRBV30 and TRBJ1-1, with 7 bases that match TRBD1. The CDR3 consists of 13 residues. The V gene end was trimmed by 5 bases and the J gene end by 4 bases; junction bases not matched to a gene: 7. Germline CDR1 GTSNPN, CDR2 SVGIG (reference sequence). In nucleotides, the CDR3 is TGTGCCTGGGCCCGGACAGGCGGCACTGAAGCTTTCTTT. This sequence encodes CAWARTGGTEAFF.

The rearrangement joins TRBV9 to TRBJ1-6; D not resolved. Trimming cost V 0 bases and J 13 bases, with 11 bases left between them. From germline, CDR1 is SGDLS and CDR2 YYNGEE. There are 13 residues in the CDR3. The CDR3, as DNA: TGTGCCAGCAGCGTAGAGAACGGCCTCCCCCTCCACTTT. Amino acid sequence: CASSVENGLPLHF.

V usage is TRBV15 and J usage is TRBJ2-3; 16 bases map to TRBD2. The germline V gene has CDR1 LNHNV and CDR2 YYDKDF (reference sequence). After removal of 0 bases from V and 12 bases from J, the junction contained 9 bases not matched to a gene. The CDR3 contains 17 residues. The CDR3 spells CATSRDWSGLAGGHQYF. The CDR3 bases are TGTGCCACCAGCAGAGATTGGTCGGGACTAGCGGGGGGGCATCAGTATTTT.

CDR3 loop: CASSLTFLGAGGELFF. As DNA, the CDR3 is TGTGCCAGCAGCTTAACTTTCCTGGGGGCCGGCGGGGAGCTGTTTTTT. The J gene is TRBJ2-2, the V gene TRBV7-3; possible D gene TRBD1, 6 bases. The length of the CDR3 is 16 residues. Deletions cut 0 bases from V and 7 bases from J, with 15 bases between. Germline CDR1 and CDR2: SGHTA and FQGTGA.